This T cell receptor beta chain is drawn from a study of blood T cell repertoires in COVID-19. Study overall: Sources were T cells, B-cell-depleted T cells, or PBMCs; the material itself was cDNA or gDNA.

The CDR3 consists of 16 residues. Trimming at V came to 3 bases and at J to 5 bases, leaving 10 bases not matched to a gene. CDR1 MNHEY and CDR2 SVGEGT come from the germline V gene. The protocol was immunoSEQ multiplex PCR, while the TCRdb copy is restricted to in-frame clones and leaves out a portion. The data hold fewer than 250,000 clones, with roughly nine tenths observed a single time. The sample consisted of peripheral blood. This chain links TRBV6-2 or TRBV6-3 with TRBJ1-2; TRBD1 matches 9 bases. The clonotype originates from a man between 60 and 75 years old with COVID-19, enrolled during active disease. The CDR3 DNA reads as TGTGCCAGCAGTTATCCCTCCGGGACAGGGAATTATGGCTACACCTTC. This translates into CASSYPSGTGNYGYTF.